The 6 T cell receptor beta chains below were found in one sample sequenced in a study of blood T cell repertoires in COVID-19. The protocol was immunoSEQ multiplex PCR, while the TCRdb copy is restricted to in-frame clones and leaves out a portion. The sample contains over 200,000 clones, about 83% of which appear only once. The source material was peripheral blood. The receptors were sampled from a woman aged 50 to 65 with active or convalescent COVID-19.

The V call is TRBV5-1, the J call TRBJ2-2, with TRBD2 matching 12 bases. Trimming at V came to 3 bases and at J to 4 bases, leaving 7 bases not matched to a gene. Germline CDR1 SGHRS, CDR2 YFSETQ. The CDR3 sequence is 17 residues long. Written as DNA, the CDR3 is TGCGCCAGCAGCTCTCCTAGCGGGGGGGCCAGCACCGGGGAGCTGTTTTTT. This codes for CASSSPSGGASTGELFF.

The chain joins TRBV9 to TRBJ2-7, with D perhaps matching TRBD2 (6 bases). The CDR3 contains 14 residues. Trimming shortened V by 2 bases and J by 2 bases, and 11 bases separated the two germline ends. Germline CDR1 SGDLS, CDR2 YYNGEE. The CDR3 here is CASSVSWGAYEQYF. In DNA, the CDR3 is TGTGCCAGCAGCGTCTCCTGGGGGGCCTACGAGCAGTACTTC.

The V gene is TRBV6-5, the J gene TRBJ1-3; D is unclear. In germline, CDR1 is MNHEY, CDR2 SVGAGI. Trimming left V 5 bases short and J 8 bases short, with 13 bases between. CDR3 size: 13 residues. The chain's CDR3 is CASSQLTPYTIYF. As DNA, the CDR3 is TGTGCCAGCAGTCAGTTAACCCCATACACCATATATTTT.

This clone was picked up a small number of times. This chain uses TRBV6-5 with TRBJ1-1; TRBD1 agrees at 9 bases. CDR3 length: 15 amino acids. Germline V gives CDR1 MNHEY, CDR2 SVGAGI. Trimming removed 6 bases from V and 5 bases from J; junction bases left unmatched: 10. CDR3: CASSYPRQGGTEAFF. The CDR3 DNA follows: TGTGCCAGCAGCTACCCACGACAGGGGGGTACTGAAGCTTTCTTT.

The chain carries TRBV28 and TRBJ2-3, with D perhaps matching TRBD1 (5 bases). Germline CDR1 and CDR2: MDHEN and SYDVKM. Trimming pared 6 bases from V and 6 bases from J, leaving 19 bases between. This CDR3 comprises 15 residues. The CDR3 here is CASSSGSLGGDTQYF. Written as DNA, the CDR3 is TGTGCCAGCAGCTCAGGGTCATTGGGTGGGGATACGCAGTATTTT.

CDR3 loop: CASSYAGTKNTEAFF. The CDR3 bases are TGTGCCAGCAGTTACGCCGGGACAAAGAACACTGAAGCTTTCTTT. The gene calls are TRBV6-2 or TRBV6-3 and TRBJ1-1; tentatively, D is TRBD1 (6 bases). CDR3 length: 15 amino acids. Germline V gives CDR1 MNHEY, CDR2 SVGEGT. V lost 2 bases and J lost 1, with 11 bases in between.